This T cell receptor (beta chain) came from a study of T cells after yellow fever vaccination. Findings and caveats of the study: After the booster, approximately 95% of CD4 and around nine tenths of CD8 primary-response clones were re-detected. Among all clonotypes, a small share was observed in both CD4 and CD8 compartments.

Concerning this clonotype itself: The target antigen is unknown.

V lost 5 bases and J lost 1, with 8 bases in between. The CDR3 runs 13 residues. Germline V gives CDR1 SGHTA, CDR2 FQGNSA. The authors made TCR cDNA by 5'RACE template switching, adding a universal primer site and UMIs. TCRdb reprocessed the 5' RACE reads via MiXCR and lists one record per CDR3 protein. The sample has tens of thousands of distinct CDR3 sequences; approximately 6.9% are singletons. The sample here was CD8+ T cells sorted from PBMCs, taken 5 to 6 days after the first yellow fever vaccination. The source is a man younger than 35 who received the YFV17D yellow fever vaccine. The rearrangement joins TRBV7-2 to TRBJ1-2; unclear D gene. CDR3 coding DNA: TGTGCCAGCAGCCCAACACTTAACTATGGCTACACCTTC. This sequence encodes CASSPTLNYGYTF. The full variable domain, rest sourced from reference TRBV7-2 and TRBJ1-2, is GAGVSQSPSNKVTEKGKDVELRCDPISGHTALYWYRQSLGQGLEFLIYFQGNSAPDKSGLPSDRFSAERTGGSVSTLTIQRTQQEDSAVYLCASSPTLNYGYTFGSGTRLTVV.